This T cell receptor beta chain originates from a study of blood T cell repertoires in COVID-19. Study background: The samples span acute and convalescent COVID-19 from the United States, Italy and Spain.

One Seattle source followed patients from active infection through their disease course. In the original workflow: Counts of nucleated cells, estimated from reference gene primer amplification, were obtained. Clones were read by immunoSEQ multiplex PCR, and TCRdb kept only the in-frame ones, dropping some. V and J calls plus clone size are reproduced from that table; the DNA served to infer D and trimming. In the table there are around 180,000 clones, 70% to 90% of which are singletons. V was shortened by 4 bases and J by 0 bases, with 4 bases between the two germline ends. The CDR3 has 13 amino acids. CDR1 and CDR2 (germline): SGDLS, YYNGEE.

The V call is TRBV9, the J call TRBJ2-2; D unresolved. The sample consisted of peripheral blood. The sequence came from an elderly man with COVID-19, enrolled during active disease. CDR3 sequence: CASSSTNTGELFF. The CDR3 bases are TGTGCCAGCAGCTCCACGAACACCGGGGAGCTGTTTTTT.